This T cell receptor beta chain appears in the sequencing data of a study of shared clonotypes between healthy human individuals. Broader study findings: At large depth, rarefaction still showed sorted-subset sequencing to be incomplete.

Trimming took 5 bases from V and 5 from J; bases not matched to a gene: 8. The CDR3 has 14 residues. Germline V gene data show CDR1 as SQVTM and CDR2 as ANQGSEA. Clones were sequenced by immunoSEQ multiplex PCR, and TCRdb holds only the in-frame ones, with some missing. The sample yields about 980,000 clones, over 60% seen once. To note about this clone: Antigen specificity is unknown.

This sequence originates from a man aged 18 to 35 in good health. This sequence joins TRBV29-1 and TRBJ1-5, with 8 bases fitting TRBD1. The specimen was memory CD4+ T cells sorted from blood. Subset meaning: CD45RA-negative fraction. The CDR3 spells CSVQAGGKDQPQHF. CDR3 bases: TGCAGCGTTCAAGCAGGGGGCAAGGATCAGCCCCAGCATTTT.